The T cell receptor (beta chain) under discussion was sequenced for a study of cytomegalovirus exposure and HLA in healthy donors. In the study overall: HLA-typed donors were the source of approximately 86 million unique TCRs held in an early data release.

Likely unrecorded immune exposures existed in these nominally healthy donors. Study-level results: Later analysis showed most CMV-associated TCR beta chains appearing HLA-restricted. Investigators reported some 150 TCR beta chains as tied to cytomegalovirus.

Concerning this clone itself: Its antigen is currently unknown.

PCR amplification relied on 60 Vbeta primers (plus 13 Jbeta primers). Sequencing was performed with immunoSEQ multiplex PCR; in TCRdb, only in-frame clones are kept and a portion is missing. The sample shows 100,000 to 150,000 clones, approximately 76% of them seen only once. The CDR3 extends over 13 amino acids. Germline lookup yields CDR1 MNHEY and CDR2 SVGAGI. Deletions cut 9 bases from V and 5 bases from J, with 16 bases between. Sequencing input: PBMCs. The V and J genes are TRBV6-5 and TRBJ1-1; weak D call: TRBD1 (5 bases). This sequence was found in a man aged 50 or older in good health and CMV-seropositive. The CDR3 DNA sequence: TGTGCCAGTATCAGGGAAGGGATGACTGAAGCTTTCTTT. Translated: CASIREGMTEAFF.